Presented here are 20 T cell receptor beta chains from one specimen sequenced in a study of T cell changes during pregnancy in multiple sclerosis. TCRdb keeps only in-frame clones here, not all; method: immunoSEQ multiplex PCR. The sample carries 40,000 to 50,000 clones, around 91% recorded once. The sample in question was CD4+ T cells from peripheral blood mononuclear cells, obtained in the second trimester of pregnancy. The receptor set was obtained from a female donor in good health, enrolled as a control in a pregnancy study.

The chain employs TRBV27 and TRBJ2-7; a weak D match, TRBD1 (6 bases). The CDR3 sequence is 13 residues long. V shed 5 bases and J shed 2 bases, with 10 bases lying between them. Germline V gene data show CDR1 as MNHEY and CDR2 as SMNVEV (reference sequence). The CDR3 is CASSRQATYEQYF. In nucleotides, the CDR3 is TGTGCCAGCAGTCGACAGGCAACCTACGAGCAGTACTTC.

The rearrangement uses TRBV19 and TRBJ1-2; D unclear. The CDR3 is 12 residues long. Trimming took 4 bases from V and 4 from J, leaving 7 bases between them. The germline V gene has CDR1 LNHDA and CDR2 SQIVND (reference sequence). CDR3 amino acids: CASSTNGYGYTF. The CDR3 bases are TGTGCCAGTAGTACAAACGGCTATGGCTACACCTTC.

This clone was picked up one time. The chain uses TRBV15 and TRBJ2-3; 7 bases match TRBD1. Trimming took 1 base from V and 0 from J; bases not matched to a gene: 1. The CDR3 consists of 15 residues. The V gene's germline CDR1 is LNHNV and CDR2 YYDKDF (reference sequence). CDR3 coding DNA: TGTGCCACCAGCAGAGGACAGGGTAGCACAGATACGCAGTATTTT. Amino acids: CATSRGQGSTDTQYF.

This chain links TRBV5-1 with TRBJ1-1; TRBD1 matches at 8 bases. The CDR3 runs to 16 residues. CDR1 and CDR2 (germline): SGHRS, YFSETQ. Unmatched junction bases numbered 11, after V lost 4 bases and J lost 3 bases. The CDR3 nucleotides read TGCGCCAGCAGCGCGTATCAGGGGGCGAAAGACACTGAAGCTTTCTTT. Translating it yields CASSAYQGAKDTEAFF.

The V call is TRBV4-3, the J call TRBJ1-4; a possible D gene is TRBD1 (6 bases). Trimming took off 2 bases at V and 10 bases at J, with 20 bases between the two ends. CDR1 LGHNA and CDR2 YSLEER come from the germline V gene. The CDR3 length is 16 residues. The CDR3: CASSQNRVSGVVKLFF. As DNA, the CDR3 is TGCGCCAGCAGCCAAAATAGAGTTTCAGGGGTCGTAAAACTGTTTTTT.

This clone was seen a few times. The rearrangement uses TRBV19 and TRBJ2-7; 8 bases map to TRBD1. Trimming at V came to 6 bases and at J to 4 bases, leaving 11 bases not matched to a gene. The germline CDR1 and CDR2 sequences are LNHDA and SQIVND (reference sequence). The CDR3 extends over 15 amino acids. In DNA form, the CDR3 reads TGTGCCAGTAGGGGCCCTGGACAGGGCGCGTACGAGCAGTACTTC. The encoded protein is CASRGPGQGAYEQYF.

In this sample, this clone turned up a few times. The chain couples TRBV19 to TRBJ1-6, with 9 positions matching TRBD1. The V and J ends lost 3 bases and 10 bases, in that order; junction bases with no gene match: 4. The CDR3 sequence is 14 residues long. Germline assignment: CDR1 LNHDA and CDR2 SQIVND (reference sequence). The CDR3 nucleotides are TGTGCCAGTAGTATGGGACAGGGCGGCTCACCCCTCCACTTT. It translates to CASSMGQGGSPLHF.

The CDR3 spells CASGLSIAGGQTQYF. The CDR3 DNA is TGTGCTAGTGGTTTGTCAATAGCGGGGGGGCAGACGCAGTATTTT. The J gene is TRBJ2-3, the V gene TRBV12-5; TRBD2 agrees at 11 bases. The length of the CDR3 is 15 residues. J lost 9 bases, V lost 2 bases, and 7 bases had no gene match. CDR1 and CDR2 (germline): LGHNT, FRNRAP.

The J gene is TRBJ1-6, the V gene TRBV7-9, with no clear D. CDR3 length equals 15 residues. The germline CDR1 and CDR2 sequences are SEHNR and FQNEAQ (reference sequence). The germline V and J ends were trimmed by 5 bases and 10 bases, with 18 bases remaining between them. CDR3 region: CASSLARGAGSPLHF. CDR3 in DNA: TGTGCCAGCAGCCTCGCTCGGGGTGCAGGCTCACCCCTCCACTTT. The variable domain in full, with the rest retrieved from reference TRBV7-9 and TRBJ1-6, is DTGVSQNPRHKITKRGQNVTFRCDPISEHNRLYWYRQTLGQGPEFLTYFQNEAQLEKSRLLSDRFSAERPKGSFSTLEIQRTEQGDSAMYLCASSLARGAGSPLHFGNGTRLTVT.

The chain carries TRBV2 and TRBJ1-2; 8 bases map to TRBD1. The V gene's germline CDR1 is SNHLY and CDR2 FYNNEI. The CDR3 consists of 14 residues. V lost 4 bases and J lost 8; bases outside the gene matches: 9. CDR3 DNA: TGTGCCAGCAGTGGCGCCAGGGGGCTGGGGGGCTACACCTTC. It specifies CASSGARGLGGYTF.

Here the CDR3 reads CASSQEPPQRGVADTQYF. Written as DNA, the CDR3 is TGTGCCAGCAGCCAAGAACCCCCCCAGCGGGGGGTGGCAGATACGCAGTATTTT. The chain has TRBV4-2 and TRBJ2-3, with 9 bases matching TRBD2. The CDR3 runs to 18 residues. The J segment lost 4 bases and the V segment lost 0 bases, leaving 11 bases of the junction unmatched. In germline, CDR1 is LGHNA, CDR2 YNFKEQ.

This clone was observed a few times. This chain joins TRBV4-1 and TRBJ1-2; no clear D gene. CDR1 and CDR2 from the germline V gene are MGHRA and YSYEKL. V was shortened by 1 base and J by 4 bases, with 13 bases between the two germline ends. There are 15 residues in the CDR3. The CDR3 reads CASSQGQARGYGYTF. The CDR3 nucleotides are TGCGCCAGCAGCCAAGGGCAGGCCCGGGGCTATGGCTACACCTTC.

For the CDR3, the DNA is TGTGCCAGCAGCCCTAGAGAAGAGACCCAGTACTTC. Its translation is CASSPREETQYF. The J gene is TRBJ2-5, the V gene TRBV7-9; D is unclear. CDR3 length: 12 amino acids. V dropped 5 bases and J dropped 3 bases, with 7 bases sitting between them. In germline, CDR1 is SEHNR, CDR2 FQNEAQ (reference sequence).

The chain is built from TRBV11-3 and TRBJ2-3; D might be TRBD2 (5 bases). Trimming removed 5 bases at V and 0 bases at J, with 18 bases between. Germline V gene lookup returns CDR1 SGHNT and CDR2 YENEEA. The CDR3 covers 17 residues. CDR3 bases: TGTGCCAGCAGCCTTAGGCTAGCCGGGGAGAGCACAGATACGCAGTATTTT. As protein: CASSLRLAGESTDTQYF. Using reference TRBV11-3 and TRBJ2-3 for the parts outside the CDR3, the full variable domain is EAGVVQSPRYKIIEKKQPVAFWCNPISGHNTLYWYLQNLGQGPELLIRYENEEAVDDSQLPKDRFSAERLKGVDSTLKIQPAELGDSAVYLCASSLRLAGESTDTQYFGPGTRLTVL.

This clone has only one observation. The rearrangement joins TRBV29-1 to TRBJ1-3, with TRBD1 matching over 8 bases. CDR1 is SQVTM and CDR2 is ANQGSEA in the germline V gene. V lost 2 bases to trimming and J lost 4 bases; unmatched junction nucleotides: 4. This CDR3 spans 14 amino acids. The CDR3 spells CSVEPTGAGNTIYF. CDR3 DNA sequence: TGCAGCGTTGAACCGACAGGGGCCGGAAACACCATATATTTT.

The chain links TRBV9 to TRBJ2-4; D is perhaps TRBD1 (5 bases). The germline CDR1 and CDR2 sequences are SGDLS and YYNGEE. V lost 0 bases to trimming and J lost 1 base, with 8 bases between them. This CDR3 is built from 15 residues. The CDR3: CASSVEAGAKNIQYF. CDR3 nucleotide sequence: TGTGCCAGCAGCGTAGAGGCAGGGGCCAAAAACATTCAGTACTTC.

The V and J genes are TRBV7-2 and TRBJ1-3; D is unclear. With 2 bases removed from V and 0 bases from J, the gap between germline ends came to 8 bases. CDR1 is SGHTA and CDR2 is FQGNSA in the germline V gene. The CDR3 totals 15 residues. The CDR3 is CASSLMGHSGNTIYF. CDR3 DNA sequence: TGTGCCAGCAGCTTAATGGGCCACTCTGGAAACACCATATATTTT.

The V and J genes are TRBV2 and TRBJ2-7; D is perhaps TRBD1 (6 bases). Germline V gene data show CDR1 as SNHLY and CDR2 as FYNNEI. The ends were cut back, 5 bases at V and 3 bases at J, with 11 bases in the middle. CDR3 length: 13 residues. The CDR3 spells CASSMTGSYEQYF. In DNA, the CDR3 is TGTGCCAGCAGTATGACAGGAAGCTACGAGCAGTACTTC.

The genes are TRBV6-5 and TRBJ2-1; 7 bases map to TRBD1. CDR3 size: 15 residues. After removal of 0 bases from V and 4 bases from J, the junction contained 3 bases not matched to a gene. The germline V gene encodes CDR1 MNHEY and CDR2 SVGAGI. Here the CDR3 reads CASSYSGTAYNEQFF. The CDR3 DNA reads TGTGCCAGCAGTTACTCGGGGACAGCTTACAATGAGCAGTTCTTC.

The chain joins TRBV12-5 to TRBJ2-4, with 11 bases matching TRBD2. The V segment lost 3 bases and the J segment 8 bases; nucleotides outside the gene matches: 15. The CDR3 spans 18 residues. Germline CDR1 is LGHNT and CDR2 is FRNRAP. DNA of the CDR3: TGTGCTAGTGGTTTCCTCTCTCTCCTAGCGGGGGGCCAGCACATTCAGTACTTC. As protein: CASGFLSLLAGGQHIQYF.